This passage covers 8 T cell receptor beta chains from one sample sequenced in a study of T cells after yellow fever vaccination. TCRdb analysed the 5' RACE reads with MiXCR anew, one entry per CDR3 protein. Here the sample spans about 350,000 distinct CDR3 sequences, about 7.8% being singletons. The material sequenced was PBMCs, taken roughly 47 days after the first yellow fever vaccination. All receptors come from a man between 18 and 29 years old who received the YFV17D yellow fever vaccine.

To note about this clonotype: This may come from a read error, since a much larger clone is one base off. The CDR3 DNA sequence: TGCGCCAGCAGCTTTCGGGCCTGGAACACTGAAGCTTTCTTT. Its translation: CASSFRAWNTEAFF. This rearrangement joins TRBV5-1 to TRBJ1-1, with unresolved D. The CDR3 consists of 14 residues. CDR1 is SGHRS and CDR2 is YFSETQ in the germline V gene. The germline V and J ends were trimmed by 2 bases and 1 base, with 9 bases remaining between them. Together with reference TRBV5-1 and TRBJ1-1, the CDR3 gives the full variable domain: KAGVTQTPRYLIKTRGQQVTLSCSPISGHRSVSWYQQTPGQGLQFLFEYFSETQRNKGNFPGRFSGRQFSNSRSEMNVSTLELGDSALYLCASSFRAWNTEAFFGQGTRLTVV.

This clonotype was counted a few times. The rearrangement uses TRBV20-1 and TRBJ1-2; D gene unclear. Trimming took off 0 bases at V and 3 bases at J, with 11 bases between the two ends. The CDR3 contains 14 residues. CDR1 DFQATT and CDR2 SNEGSKA come from the germline V gene (reference sequence). DNA of the CDR3: TGCAGTGCTAGAGATGAGGAGGCTTACTATGGCTACACCTTC. Protein product: CSARDEEAYYGYTF.

The sample holds a few counts of this clonotype. V is TRBV5-1 and J is TRBJ2-5; 14 bases match TRBD2. V shed 4 bases and J 9 bases; nucleotides not matched to a gene: 5. Germline V gives CDR1 SGHRS, CDR2 YFSETQ. This CDR3 has 14 residues. The chain's CDR3 is CASSQGLAGAAQYF. CDR3 sequence (DNA): TGCGCCAGCAGCCAGGGACTAGCGGGGGCGGCCCAGTACTTC.

This clonotype was observed at least ten times. CDR3 region: CASSKPSGGAYNEQFF. The CDR3 DNA follows: TGTGCCAGCAGCAAACCTAGCGGGGGGGCATACAATGAGCAGTTCTTC. The rearrangement joins TRBV7-2 to TRBJ2-1; 12 nucleotides agree with TRBD2. Germline V gene lookup returns CDR1 SGHTA and CDR2 FQGNSA. Losses at the gene ends were 5 bases for V and 4 bases for J; bases not matched to a gene: 6. The CDR3 is made up of 16 amino acids. The complete variable domain, with remaining parts taken from reference TRBV7-2 and TRBJ2-1, reads GAGVSQSPSNKVTEKGKDVELRCDPISGHTALYWYRQSLGQGLEFLIYFQGNSAPDKSGLPSDRFSAERTGGSVSTLTIQRTQQEDSAVYLCASSKPSGGAYNEQFFGPGTRLTVL.

The V call is TRBV4-3, the J call TRBJ2-3; D gene ambiguous. Germline V gene data show CDR1 as LGHNA and CDR2 as YSLEER. Trimming cost V 3 bases and J 1 base, with 8 bases left between them. The CDR3 has 14 amino acids. CDR3 protein: CASSHDGGTDTQYF. As DNA, the CDR3 is TGCGCCAGCAGCCATGACGGAGGCACAGATACGCAGTATTTT.

The chain has TRBV28 and TRBJ2-1; 13 bases align to TRBD2. After removal of 4 bases from V and 4 bases from J, the junction contained 4 bases not matched to a gene. This CDR3 region has 16 residues. Looked up from germline, CDR1 is MDHEN and CDR2 is SYDVKM. The CDR3 loop reads CASSSPGLAGYNEQFF. The CDR3 DNA follows: TGTGCCAGCAGTTCTCCGGGACTAGCGGGATACAATGAGCAGTTCTTC.

The genes are TRBV4-1 and TRBJ1-1; D is possibly TRBD1 (6 bases). V shed 2 bases and J shed 4 bases, with 14 bases lying between them. This CDR3 is built from 15 residues. Germline lookup yields CDR1 MGHRA and CDR2 YSYEKL. CDR3 sequence (DNA): TGCGCCAGCAGCCAACCGGACAGACTGAGCACTGAAGCTTTCTTT. Its protein product is CASSQPDRLSTEAFF.

This clonotype was seen a few times. The chain has TRBV27 and TRBJ2-5; D unresolved. The CDR3 sequence is 18 residues long. Trimming shortened V by 1 base and J by 0 bases, and 18 bases separated the two germline ends. The germline gives CDR1 MNHEY, CDR2 SMNVEV (reference sequence). In DNA form, the CDR3 reads TGTGCCAGCAGTTTATTCCGGCCCCCGGCTCTGTACCAAGAGACCCAGTACTTC. This sequence encodes CASSLFRPPALYQETQYF.